The 17 T cell receptor beta chains given below trace back to one sample, sequenced in a study of CD8 T cells in Susac syndrome. RNA in amounts of roughly 0.5 to 1 ug was reverse transcribed with random hexamers. Each CDR3 protein gets one entry after TCRdb re-called the immunoSEQ multiplex PCR reads with MiXCR. The table has 110,000 to 150,000 distinct CDR3 sequences, under 97% seen once. The sample consisted of CD4+ T cells from PBMCs. The receptors stem from a human donor with Susac syndrome.

The chain has TRBV5-1 and TRBJ2-5; D is possibly TRBD1 (5 bases). There are 15 residues in the CDR3. Trimming removed 0 bases at V and 4 bases at J, with 13 bases between. In germline, CDR1 is SGHRS, CDR2 YFSETQ. CDR3 in DNA: TGCGCCAGCAGCTTGGGATCAACAAGGGGAGAGACCCAGTACTTC. Translated: CASSLGSTRGETQYF.

In its sample, this clonotype was seen once. This chain joins TRBV20-1 and TRBJ2-3, with TRBD2 matching over 11 bases. The trim removed 5 bases at V and 4 bases at J, leaving 5 bases unmatched. The CDR3 consists of 14 residues. Germline values: CDR1 DFQATT, CDR2 SNEGSKA (reference sequence). DNA for the CDR3: TGCAGTGCTGTAGCGGGGGGGCGGGCAGATACGCAGTATTTT. Amino acids: CSAVAGGRADTQYF.

The chain links TRBV11-2 to TRBJ2-5, with D unresolved. The CDR3 runs 12 residues. Trimming removed 4 bases at V and 4 bases at J, with 7 bases between. The germline V gene has CDR1 SGHAT and CDR2 FQNNGV. The DNA for the CDR3 is TGTGCCAGCAGCTACTGGGGAGAGACCCAGTACTTC. It translates to CASSYWGETQYF.

The genes are TRBV20-1 and TRBJ2-7, with 10 bases aligning to TRBD1. Germline CDR1 and CDR2: DFQATT and SNEGSKA (reference sequence). The V segment lost 4 bases and the J segment 5 bases; nucleotides outside the gene matches: 2. The CDR3 runs 12 residues. CDR3 in amino acids: CSATGTGDEQYF. In DNA, the CDR3 is TGCAGTGCTACCGGGACAGGGGACGAGCAGTACTTC.

This chain links TRBV29-1 with TRBJ2-7; 10 nucleotides align to TRBD2. V lost 2 bases to trimming and J lost 9 bases; unmatched junction nucleotides: 4. CDR1 and CDR2 (germline): SQVTM, ANQGSEA. This CDR3 region has 12 residues. The CDR3 is CSVETSGTGQYF. The CDR3 nucleotides read TGCAGCGTTGAAACTAGCGGGACGGGGCAGTACTTC.

This sequence joins TRBV7-9 and TRBJ2-3; D unresolved. This CDR3 has 14 residues. Per the germline V gene, CDR1 is SEHNR and CDR2 is FQNEAQ (reference sequence). V lost 2 bases, J lost 2 bases, and 8 bases lay in between. The CDR3 here is CASSLIGITDTQYF. In DNA form, the CDR3 reads TGTGCCAGCAGCTTAATAGGAATCACAGATACGCAGTATTTT.

J is TRBJ2-1 and V is TRBV14, with D maybe TRBD1 (6 bases). V lost 4 bases, J lost 7 bases, and 14 bases lay in between. This CDR3 has 14 amino acids. Germline values: CDR1 SGHDN, CDR2 FVKESK. CDR3 loop: CASSPSRGLNEQFF. Here the CDR3 DNA reads TGTGCCAGCAGCCCCTCAAGGGGGTTGAATGAGCAGTTCTTC.

This chain links TRBV11-2 with TRBJ2-5, with D uncertain. The V and J ends lost 5 bases and 4 bases respectively, with 17 bases between them. Per the germline V gene, CDR1 is SGHAT and CDR2 is FQNNGV. This CDR3 is built from 15 residues. CDR3 coding DNA: TGTGCCAGCAGCACCCCGAACTTACAGCCAGAGACCCAGTACTTC. Amino acid sequence: CASSTPNLQPETQYF.

V usage is TRBV2 and J usage is TRBJ2-1, with 10 bases identical to TRBD2. V was pared by 8 bases and J by 16 bases, with 11 bases of the junction left unmatched. CDR1 and CDR2 from the germline V gene are SNHLY and FYNNEI. This CDR3 comprises 12 residues. Written as DNA, the CDR3 is TGTGCCAGCGGGGCTAGCGGGAGATTAGAATTCTTC. Protein sequence: CASGASGRLEFF.

CDR3 bases: TGCGCCAGCAGCCAAGATGGTAAGAGGGGGGACGAGCAGTACTTC. Amino acid sequence: CASSQDGKRGDEQYF. V gene TRBV4-1 combines with J gene TRBJ2-7; D assignment may be TRBD1 or TRBD2 (6 bases each). The V gene lost 0 bases and the J gene lost 5 bases, with 14 bases spanning the gap. CDR3 size: 15 residues. Germline V gene data show CDR1 as MGHRA and CDR2 as YSYEKL.

The gene calls are TRBV15 and TRBJ1-2; D unclear. The CDR3 consists of 15 residues. Germline assignment: CDR1 LNHNV and CDR2 YYDKDF (reference sequence). The V and J ends lost 0 bases and 2 bases respectively, with 10 bases between them. The CDR3 loop is CATSRDRAENYGYTF. As DNA, the CDR3 is TGTGCCACCAGCAGAGATCGGGCGGAGAACTATGGCTACACCTTC.

The rearrangement joins TRBV28 to TRBJ2-7; either TRBD1 or TRBD2 may fit D (5 bases each). The ends were cut back, 6 bases at V and 2 bases at J, with 20 bases in the middle. Germline-derived CDR1 and CDR2 are MDHEN and SYDVKM. CDR3 length: 16 residues. The CDR3 DNA is TGTGCCAGCAGGCTCCACGGGGTTAGGGGACCCTACGAGCAGTACTTC. This translates into CASRLHGVRGPYEQYF. The full variable domain, with the rest looked up from reference TRBV28 and TRBJ2-7, is DVKVTQSSRYLVKRTGEKVFLECVQDMDHENMFWYRQDPGLGLRLIYFSYDVKMKEKGDIPEGYSVSREKKERFSLILESASTNQTSMYLCASRLHGVRGPYEQYFGPGTRLTVT.

The V gene is TRBV5-1, the J gene TRBJ2-3; tentatively, D is TRBD1 or TRBD2 (6 bases each). Germline V gene sequence: CDR1 SGHRS, CDR2 YFSETQ. V was trimmed by 4 bases and J by 0 bases, leaving 15 bases between them. The CDR3 covers 16 residues. In nucleotides, the CDR3 is TGCGCCAGCAGCCGGGGGCGAGCGGACAGCACAGATACGCAGTATTTT. Translating gives CASSRGRADSTDTQYF.

The V gene is TRBV12-5, the J gene TRBJ1-5, with D unresolved. The V and J ends lost 0 bases and 2 bases respectively, with 11 bases between them. CDR1 LGHNT and CDR2 FRNRAP come from the germline V gene. The CDR3 contains 16 residues. CDR3 DNA sequence: TGTGCTAGTGGTTTGGTAATAGCAACTCGCAATCAGCCCCAGCATTTT. This translates into CASGLVIATRNQPQHF.

This chain uses TRBV6-2 or TRBV6-3 with TRBJ2-2, with a weak D call TRBD1 (5 bases). The V and J ends lost 6 bases and 6 bases respectively, with 11 bases between them. This CDR3 contains 13 residues. Germline assignment: CDR1 MNHEY and CDR2 SVGEGT. The CDR3 nucleotides are TGTGCCAGCAGGACCCAGGGCTCCGGGGAGCTGTTTTTT. This encodes CASRTQGSGELFF.

The CDR3 spells CASSLGTGLSQPQHF. CDR3 bases: TGTGCCAGCAGCCTGGGGACAGGGTTGAGTCAGCCCCAGCATTTT. J is TRBJ1-5 and V is TRBV7-8; TRBD1 matches at 9 bases. V was clipped by 5 bases and J by 6 bases; unmatched bases: 8. CDR1 and CDR2 (germline): SGHVS, FQNEAQ. The CDR3 has 15 residues. The full variable domain, rest sourced from reference TRBV7-8 and TRBJ1-5, is GAGVSQSPRYKVAKRGQDVALRCDPISGHVSLFWYQQALGQGPEFLTYFQNEAQLDKSGLPSDRFFAERPEGSVSTLKIQRTQQEDSAVYLCASSLGTGLSQPQHFGDGTRLSIL.

V is TRBV7-9 and J is TRBJ2-7; D possibly corresponds to TRBD2 (5 bases). V lost 5 bases to trimming and J lost 6 bases, with 23 bases between them. The CDR3 runs to 16 residues. Germline assignment: CDR1 SEHNR and CDR2 FQNEAQ (reference sequence). The CDR3 protein is CASSPARLGLAGEQYF. Here the CDR3 DNA reads TGTGCCAGCAGCCCCGCACGGCTGGGTCTCGCGGGCGAGCAGTACTTC.